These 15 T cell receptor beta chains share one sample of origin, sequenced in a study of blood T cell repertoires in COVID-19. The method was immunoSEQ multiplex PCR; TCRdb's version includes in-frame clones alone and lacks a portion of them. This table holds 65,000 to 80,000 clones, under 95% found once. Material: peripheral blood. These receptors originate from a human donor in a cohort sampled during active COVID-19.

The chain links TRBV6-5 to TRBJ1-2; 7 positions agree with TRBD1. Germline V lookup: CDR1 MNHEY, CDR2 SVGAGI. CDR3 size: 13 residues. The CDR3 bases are TGTGCTCACTCCCGGGACAGTAACTATGGCTACACCTTC. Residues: CAHSRDSNYGYTF.

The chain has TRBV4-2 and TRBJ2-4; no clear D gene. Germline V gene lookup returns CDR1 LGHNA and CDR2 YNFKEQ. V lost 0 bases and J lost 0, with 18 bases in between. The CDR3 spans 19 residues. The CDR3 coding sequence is TGTGCCAGCAGCCAAGAGAGTTTTGGTGCGTTTGGAGCCAAAAACATTCAGTACTTC. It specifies CASSQESFGAFGAKNIQYF.

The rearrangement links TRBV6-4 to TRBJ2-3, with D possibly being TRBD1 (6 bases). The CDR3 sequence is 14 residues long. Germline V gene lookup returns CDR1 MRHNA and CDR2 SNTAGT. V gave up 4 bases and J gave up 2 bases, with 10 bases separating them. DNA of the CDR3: TGTGCCAGCAGTGCAGGACAGACCACAGATACGCAGTATTTT. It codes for CASSAGQTTDTQYF.

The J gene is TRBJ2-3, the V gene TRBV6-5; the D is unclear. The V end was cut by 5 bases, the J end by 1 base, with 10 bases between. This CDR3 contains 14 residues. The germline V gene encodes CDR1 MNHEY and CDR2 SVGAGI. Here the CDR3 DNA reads TGTGCCAGCAGTCCAGCGTATGGCACAGATACGCAGTATTTT. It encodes CASSPAYGTDTQYF.

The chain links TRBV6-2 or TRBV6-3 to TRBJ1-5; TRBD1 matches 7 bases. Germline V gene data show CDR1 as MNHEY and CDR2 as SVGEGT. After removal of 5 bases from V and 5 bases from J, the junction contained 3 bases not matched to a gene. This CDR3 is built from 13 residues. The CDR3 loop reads CASSRQGDQPQHF. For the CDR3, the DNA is TGTGCCAGCAGTCGACAGGGCGATCAGCCCCAGCATTTT.

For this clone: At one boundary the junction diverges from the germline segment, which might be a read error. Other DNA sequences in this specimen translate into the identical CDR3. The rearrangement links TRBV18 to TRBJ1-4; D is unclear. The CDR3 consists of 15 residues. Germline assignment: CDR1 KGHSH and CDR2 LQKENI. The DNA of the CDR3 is TGTGCCAGCTCACTCGGGTCCGGGGAGAATGAAAAATTGTTTTTT. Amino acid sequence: CASSLGSGENEKLFF.

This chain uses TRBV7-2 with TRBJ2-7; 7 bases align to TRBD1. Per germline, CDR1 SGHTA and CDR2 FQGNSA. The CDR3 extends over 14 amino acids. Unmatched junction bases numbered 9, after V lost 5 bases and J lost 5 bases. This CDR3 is CASSPNRGINEQYF. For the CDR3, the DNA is TGTGCCAGCAGCCCAAACAGGGGTATCAACGAGCAGTACTTC. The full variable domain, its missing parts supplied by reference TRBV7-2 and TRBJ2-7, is GAGVSQSPSNKVTEKGKDVELRCDPISGHTALYWYRQSLGQGLEFLIYFQGNSAPDKSGLPSDRFSAERTGGSVSTLTIQRTQQEDSAVYLCASSPNRGINEQYFGPGTRLTVT.

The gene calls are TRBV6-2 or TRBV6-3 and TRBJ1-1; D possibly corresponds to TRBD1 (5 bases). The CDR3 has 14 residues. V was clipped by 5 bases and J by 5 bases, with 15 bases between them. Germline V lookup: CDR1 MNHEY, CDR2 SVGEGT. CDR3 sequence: CASSHPRGRTEAFF. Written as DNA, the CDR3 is TGTGCCAGCAGTCACCCCCGGGGGAGGACTGAAGCTTTCTTT.

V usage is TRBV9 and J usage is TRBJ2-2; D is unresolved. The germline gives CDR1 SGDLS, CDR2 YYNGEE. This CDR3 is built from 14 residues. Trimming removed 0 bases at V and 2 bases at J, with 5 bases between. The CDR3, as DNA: TGTGCCAGCAGCGTAGCCACTAACACCGGGGAGCTGTTTTTT. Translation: CASSVATNTGELFF.

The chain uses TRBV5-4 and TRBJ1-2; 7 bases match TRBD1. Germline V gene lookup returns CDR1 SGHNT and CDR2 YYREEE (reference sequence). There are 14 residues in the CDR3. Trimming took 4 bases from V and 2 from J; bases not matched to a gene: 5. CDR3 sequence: CASSATTGNYGYTF. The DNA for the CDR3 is TGTGCCAGCAGCGCAACGACAGGGAACTATGGCTACACCTTC.

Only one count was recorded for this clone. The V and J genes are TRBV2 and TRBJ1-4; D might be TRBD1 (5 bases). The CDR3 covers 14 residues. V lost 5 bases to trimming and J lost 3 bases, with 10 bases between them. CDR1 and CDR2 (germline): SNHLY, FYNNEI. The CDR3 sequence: CASSPGLSNEKLFF. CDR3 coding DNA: TGTGCCAGCAGTCCGGGACTCTCTAATGAAAAACTGTTTTTT.

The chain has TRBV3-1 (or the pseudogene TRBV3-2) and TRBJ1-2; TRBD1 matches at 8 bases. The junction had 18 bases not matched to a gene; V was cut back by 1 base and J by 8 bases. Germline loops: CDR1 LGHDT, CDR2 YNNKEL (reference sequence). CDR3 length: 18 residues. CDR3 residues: CASSQVSPRTGKGVGYTF. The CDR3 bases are TGTGCCAGCAGCCAAGTTTCCCCTCGGACAGGGAAGGGAGTCGGCTACACCTTC.

The CDR3 bases are TGTGCCATCAGCCGGGACTCCCACTCCAATGAGCAGTTCTTC. It translates to CAISRDSHSNEQFF. J is TRBJ2-1 and V is TRBV10-3; tentative D call: TRBD2 (6 bases). With 6 bases removed from V and 6 bases from J, the gap between germline ends came to 15 bases. The CDR3 contains 14 residues. The germline V gene encodes CDR1 ENHRY and CDR2 SYGVKD.

As DNA, the CDR3 is TGCGCCAGCAGCCAAGGACTAGCGGGGGGCTACGAGCAGTACTTC. Encoded protein: CASSQGLAGGYEQYF. The chain couples TRBV4-3 to TRBJ2-7; 13 nucleotides agree with TRBD2. The CDR3 runs 15 residues. Germline V gene lookup returns CDR1 LGHNA and CDR2 YSLEER. After removal of 1 base from V and 3 bases from J, the junction contained 0 bases not matched to a gene.

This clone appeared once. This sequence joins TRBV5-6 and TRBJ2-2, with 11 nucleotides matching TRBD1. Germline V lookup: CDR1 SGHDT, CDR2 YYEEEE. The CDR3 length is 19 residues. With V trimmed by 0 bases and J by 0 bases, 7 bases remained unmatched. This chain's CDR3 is CASSLGWDRGISNTGELFF. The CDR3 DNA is TGTGCCAGCAGCTTGGGTTGGGACAGGGGGATCTCGAACACCGGGGAGCTGTTTTTT.